The 25 T cell receptor beta chains in this list originate from one sample, sequenced in a study of breast tumors, draining lymph nodes, adjacent tissues. Breast cancer patients provided tissue from their axillary draining lymph nodes. TCRdb ran MiXCR on the multiplex PCR reads and lists one entry per CDR3 protein. The top ten hold roughly 2.2% of the sample, which has about 140,000 distinct CDR3 sequences, around a third seen once. Input material: axillary lymph node tissue. The receptors derive from a female donor with breast cancer. Some clones in this sample may be carry-over from other donors' samples.

This clonotype appeared many times. The chain links TRBV7-9 to TRBJ1-2; D remains ambiguous. The CDR3 covers 12 residues. Trimming shortened V by 6 bases and J by 5 bases, and 10 bases separated the two germline ends. Germline CDR1 reads SEHNR; CDR2 reads FQNEAQ (reference sequence). CDR3 coding DNA: TGTGCCAGCAGTTGGGGAGTTTATGGCTACACCTTC. Residues: CASSWGVYGYTF.

This clonotype has a count of ten or more. CDR3 nucleotide sequence: TGTGCCAGCAGCTCTCTGACTAGCGGGGGGGTTGAGACCCAGTACTTC. Protein: CASSSLTSGGVETQYF. The V gene is TRBV7-3, the J gene TRBJ2-5; TRBD2 matches at 14 bases. With 4 bases clipped from V and 5 bases from J, the junction kept 6 bases outside the gene matches. This CDR3 has 16 amino acids. The germline V gene encodes CDR1 SGHTA and CDR2 FQGTGA.

The chain has TRBV6-5 and TRBJ1-5; D is undetermined. The V and J ends lost 4 bases and 11 bases respectively, with 12 bases between them. The CDR3 has 12 residues. Germline V lookup: CDR1 MNHEY, CDR2 SVGAGI. The CDR3 here is CASSSGGETQHF. The CDR3 DNA reads as TGTGCCAGCAGTTCCGGAGGAGAGACCCAGCATTTT.

In its sample, this clonotype was seen many times. The chain carries TRBV28 and TRBJ2-7; a weak D match, TRBD1 (6 bases). In germline, CDR1 is MDHEN, CDR2 SYDVKM. Trimming pared 6 bases from V and 7 bases from J, leaving 19 bases between. CDR3 size: 14 residues. The CDR3 sequence is CASRRTGSQVEQYV. CDR3 nucleotides: TGTGCCAGCAGACGAACAGGGTCGCAGGTGGAGCAGTACGTC.

This clonotype was found many times. This chain joins TRBV7-2 and TRBJ2-3; D uncertain. The germline CDR1 and CDR2 sequences are SGHTA and FQGNSA. This CDR3 is built from 15 residues. The V and J ends lost 2 bases and 6 bases respectively, with 15 bases between them. DNA for the CDR3: TGTGCCAGCAGCTTAACGGTCCAGGAGAGGGATACGCAGTATTTT. Translation: CASSLTVQERDTQYF.

Ten or more counts support this clonotype. This CDR3 reads CASSLLRNEQFF. CDR3 sequence (DNA): TGCGCCAGCAGCTTGTTAAGAAATGAGCAGTTCTTC. This sequence joins TRBV5-1 and TRBJ2-1; D unclear. Germline CDR1 reads SGHRS; CDR2 reads YFSETQ. This CDR3 has 12 amino acids. V gave up 1 base and J gave up 7 bases, with 6 bases separating them. The variable domain in full, with the rest retrieved from reference TRBV5-1 and TRBJ2-1, is KAGVTQTPRYLIKTRGQQVTLSCSPISGHRSVSWYQQTPGQGLQFLFEYFSETQRNKGNFPGRFSGRQFSNSRSEMNVSTLELGDSALYLCASSLLRNEQFFGPGTRLTVL.

The sample holds many counts of this clonotype. The chain recombines TRBV6-1 with TRBJ1-2; no firm D call. The CDR3 is 15 amino acids. Germline CDR1 MNHNS, CDR2 SASEGT. V shed 0 bases and J shed 8 bases, with 16 bases lying between them. CDR3 in amino acids: CASSEARPDLRGYTF. The CDR3 nucleotides read TGTGCCAGCAGTGAAGCTAGGCCTGACCTTAGGGGCTACACCTTC.

This clonotype has more than one count but fewer than ten. J is TRBJ2-1 and V is TRBV6-5; the D is unclear. Germline CDR1 and CDR2: MNHEY and SVGAGI. Trimming cost V 6 bases and J 1 base, with 7 bases left between them. This CDR3 has 13 amino acids. CDR3 sequence (DNA): TGTGCCAGCAGGCACAGTTCCTACAATGAGCAGTTCTTC. This gives the protein CASRHSSYNEQFF.

The chain uses TRBV20-1 and TRBJ2-6, with D unclear. CDR1 DFQATT and CDR2 SNEGSKA come from the germline V gene (reference sequence). The V and J ends lost 5 bases and 0 bases respectively, with 8 bases between them. CDR3 length: 14 amino acids. The CDR3, as DNA: TGCAGTGCTTGTTGCTACTCTGGGGCCAACGTCCTGACTTTC. Translating gives CSACCYSGANVLTF.

The CDR3 nucleotides read TGTGCCAGTAGTGCTCCAAGCGGGGGTGGTAATACGCAGTATTTT. Amino acids: CASSAPSGGGNTQYF. V is TRBV19 and J is TRBJ2-3; 8 bases agree with TRBD2. CDR3 size: 15 residues. In germline, CDR1 is LNHDA, CDR2 SQIVND (reference sequence). V trimming: 5 bases; J trimming: 7 bases; junction bases outside the gene matches: 11.

With regard to this clonotype: A read error may produce the germline difference seen at one junction end. V gene TRBV20-1 combines with J gene TRBJ2-2; D is perhaps TRBD2 (5 bases). The germline V gene encodes CDR1 DFQATT and CDR2 SNEGSKA (reference sequence). This CDR3 spans 13 amino acids. The CDR3 coding sequence is TGCAGTGCTAGAGGTGACAACACCGGGGAGCTGTTCTTT. Translated: CSARGDNTGELFF.

The J gene is TRBJ2-1, the V gene TRBV7-2; D call uncertain. V was trimmed by 2 bases and J by 4 bases, leaving 6 bases between them. Germline CDR1 and CDR2: SGHTA and FQGNSA. The CDR3 is 13 residues long. The CDR3 loop reads CASSLTPYNEQFF. Written as DNA, the CDR3 is TGTGCCAGCAGCTTAACGCCGTACAATGAGCAGTTCTTC.

This clonotype came up many times. The V and J genes are TRBV7-9 and TRBJ2-1; unclear D gene. CDR1 and CDR2 (germline): SEHNR, FQNEAQ (reference sequence). The length of the CDR3 is 14 residues. The V and J ends lost 1 base and 2 bases respectively, with 6 bases between them. The CDR3 loop is CASSLEQPYNEQFF. CDR3 in DNA: TGTGCCAGCAGCTTAGAACAGCCCTACAATGAGCAGTTCTTC.

This clonotype was picked up many times. This chain joins TRBV12-3 or TRBV12-4 and TRBJ2-2; D unresolved. Trimming left V 6 bases short and J 1 base short, with 6 bases between. The CDR3 length is 13 residues. CDR3: CASRIRNTGELFF. The CDR3 DNA is TGTGCCAGCAGAATTAGGAACACCGGGGAGCTGTTTTTT.

The DNA for the CDR3 is TGTGCCAGTAGACCAGGGAATACAAACACTGAAGCTTTCTTT. Protein sequence: CASRPGNTNTEAFF. The rearrangement uses TRBV19 and TRBJ1-1; tentative D call: TRBD1 (5 bases). The CDR3 spans 14 residues. The germline V and J ends were trimmed by 6 bases and 2 bases, with 13 bases remaining between them. Per the germline V gene, CDR1 is LNHDA and CDR2 is SQIVND (reference sequence). The whole variable domain, remainder taken from reference TRBV19 and TRBJ1-1, is DGGITQSPKYLFRKEGQNVTLSCEQNLNHDAMYWYRQDPGQGLRLIYYSQIVNDFQKGDIAEGYSVSREKKESFPLTVTSAQKNPTAFYLCASRPGNTNTEAFFGQGTRLTVV.

This clonotype has more than one count but fewer than ten. A much larger clone lies a single base off, so this may be a read error. Since no conserved phenylalanine or tryptophan closes the CDR3, a read error is the likely cause. The gene calls are TRBV19 and TRBJ2-1; TRBD1 agrees at 9 bases. This CDR3 has 16 amino acids. V lost 3 bases to trimming and J lost 4 bases; unmatched junction nucleotides: 7. The germline CDR1 and CDR2 sequences are LNHDA and SQIVND (reference sequence). The CDR3 nucleotides read TGTGCCAGTAGTATCGGGACAGGGACGTTTTACAATGAGCAGTTCTCC. This encodes CASSIGTGTFYNEQFS.

This clonotype has ten or more counts. The rearrangement uses TRBV29-1 and TRBJ2-5; 8 bases agree with TRBD1. The germline gives CDR1 SQVTM, CDR2 ANQGSEA. CDR3 length: 12 residues. Trimming took 7 bases from V and 3 from J; bases not matched to a gene: 4. The CDR3: CSAGQGKETQYF. The CDR3 DNA follows: TGCAGCGCCGGACAGGGAAAAGAGACCCAGTACTTC.

This clonotype was seen at least ten times. This may arise from a read error, as a much more abundant clone is one base away. V usage is TRBV7-9 and J usage is TRBJ2-5; D possibly uses TRBD1 or TRBD2 (5 bases each). CDR1 and CDR2 (germline): SEHNR, FQNEAQ (reference sequence). The CDR3 covers 15 residues. The CDR3 DNA is TGTGCCAGCAGCTTGGAGGCAGGGAGTTTGAAGACCCAGCACTTC. It codes for CASSLEAGSLKTQHF.

V and J are TRBV29-1 and TRBJ1-2; unclear D gene. Per germline, CDR1 SQVTM and CDR2 ANQGSEA. Trimming removed 8 bases from V and 4 bases from J, with 17 bases in between. This CDR3 has 13 amino acids. The CDR3 DNA sequence: TGCAGCTCCGGGTCGCCGCCTGGCTATGGCTACACCTTC. This codes for CSSGSPPGYGYTF. The whole variable domain, filled in from reference TRBV29-1 and TRBJ1-2, reads SAVISQKPSRDICQRGTSLTIQCQVDSQVTMMFWYRQQPGQSLTLIATANQGSEATYESGFVIDKFPISRPNLTFSTLTVSNMSPEDSSIYLCSSGSPPGYGYTFGSGTRLTVV.

This clonotype was seen many times. The chain recombines TRBV15 with TRBJ1-4; unclear D gene. Trimming left V 0 bases short and J 8 bases short, with 13 bases between. Germline assignment: CDR1 LNHNV and CDR2 YYDKDF (reference sequence). The CDR3 is 15 residues long. DNA of the CDR3: TGTGCCACCAGCAGAGATCAATCACCGGGAGAAAAACTGTTTTTT. This sequence encodes CATSRDQSPGEKLFF.

The chain couples TRBV19 to TRBJ2-5; D uncertain. This CDR3 has 14 residues. Trimming removed 4 bases from V and 1 base from J, with 10 bases in between. Germline CDR1 is LNHDA and CDR2 is SQIVND (reference sequence). CDR3 nucleotide sequence: TGTGCCAGTAGTAGGGGATCCATCCAAGAGACCCAGTACTTC. This encodes CASSRGSIQETQYF.

This clonotype was counted ten times or more. The chain combines TRBV3-1 with TRBJ1-4, with D tentatively TRBD1 (5 bases). V lost 4 bases and J 7 bases, leaving 28 bases between the germline ends. CDR1 is LGHDT and CDR2 is YNNKEL in the germline V gene (reference sequence). The CDR3 runs 19 residues. The DNA of the CDR3 is TGTGCCAGCAGCCGCATCGTGGAGAGGGGCTATAGGGGAGGTGAAAAACTGTTTTTT. As protein: CASSRIVERGYRGGEKLFF.

The chain combines TRBV11-3 with TRBJ1-4; D call uncertain. This CDR3 spans 11 amino acids. Germline V CDR1 and CDR2: SGHNT, YENEEA. V dropped 5 bases and J dropped 8 bases, with 6 bases sitting between them. The CDR3 loop is CASSQGEKLFF. DNA of the CDR3: TGTGCCAGCAGCCAAGGAGAAAAACTGTTTTTT. Drawing the rest from reference TRBV11-3 and TRBJ1-4, the complete variable domain is EAGVVQSPRYKIIEKKQPVAFWCNPISGHNTLYWYLQNLGQGPELLIRYENEEAVDDSQLPKDRFSAERLKGVDSTLKIQPAELGDSAVYLCASSQGEKLFFGSGTQLSVL.

This clonotype was found many times. The chain uses TRBV7-9 and TRBJ1-6, with a tentative D call TRBD1 (5 bases). The length of the CDR3 is 14 residues. CDR1 SEHNR and CDR2 FQNEAQ come from the germline V gene (reference sequence). Trimming pared 1 base from V and 7 bases from J, leaving 8 bases between. The CDR3 sequence is CASSLDWTNSPLHF. For the CDR3, the DNA is TGTGCCAGCAGCTTAGATTGGACAAATTCACCCCTCCACTTT.

This clonotype appeared a few times. The genes are TRBV7-6 and TRBJ1-1; the D gene is possibly TRBD1 (5 bases). CDR1 is SGHVS and CDR2 is FNYEAQ in the germline V gene. The V end lost 4 bases, the J end lost 1 base, and 10 bases lay between the germline ends. The CDR3 has 14 residues. The CDR3 loop reads CASSSGLGNTEAFF. The CDR3 DNA is TGTGCCAGCAGCTCAGGGTTAGGGAACACTGAAGCTTTCTTT.